What follows are 28 T cell receptor beta chains derived from one specimen sequenced in a study of beta chain features in type 1 diabetes. Study-wide points: TCRB CDR3s from Type 1 diabetes patients were moderately but significantly shorter in all four CD4+ subsets.

The study reverse transcribed the entire isolated RNA, so it sequenced expressed TCRB transcripts. Using immunoSEQ multiplex PCR, the repertoire was profiled, and TCRdb retains in-frame clones only, with some absent. The top ten hold roughly 0.089% of the sample, which has 150,000 to 200,000 clones, roughly 65% seen once. Which antigens these TCRs recognize remains unknown. The specimen was naive CD4+ T cells from blood. These receptor sequences come from a man aged 25 to 40 with type 1 diabetes.

This clone appeared a few times. The chain carries TRBV29-1 and TRBJ1-1, with D perhaps matching TRBD1 (6 bases). V was trimmed by 7 bases and J by 3 bases, leaving 15 bases between them. Per germline, CDR1 SQVTM and CDR2 ANQGSEA. The CDR3 has 13 residues. CDR3 loop: CSALQGQYTEAFF. The CDR3 nucleotides are TGCAGCGCTTTACAGGGTCAGTACACTGAAGCTTTCTTT.

This clone has only one observation. The chain joins TRBV25-1 to TRBJ2-7; no clear D. The CDR3 has 12 amino acids. Germline V gene lookup returns CDR1 MGHDK and CDR2 SYGVNS. Trimming shortened V by 4 bases and J by 3 bases, and 7 bases separated the two germline ends. The CDR3 nucleotides are TGTGCCAGCAGTGTAGGAGTCTACGAGCAGTACTTC. Translating it yields CASSVGVYEQYF.

The chain uses TRBV29-1 and TRBJ2-4, with unresolved D. This CDR3 region has 14 residues. Germline V gene lookup returns CDR1 SQVTM and CDR2 ANQGSEA. V was trimmed by 2 bases and J by 7 bases, leaving 15 bases between them. In DNA, the CDR3 is TGCAGCGTTGAATCGGGCGGATTCCGGAACATTCAGTACTTC. Amino acids: CSVESGGFRNIQYF.

This clone was detected a few times. V and J are TRBV29-1 and TRBJ1-5, with D unresolved. This CDR3 spans 12 amino acids. Germline CDR1 reads SQVTM; CDR2 reads ANQGSEA. Trimming stripped 2 bases from V and 6 bases from J, with 8 bases between. The chain's CDR3 is CSVEYPGQPQHF. The CDR3 DNA reads as TGCAGCGTTGAATACCCGGGTCAGCCCCAGCATTTT.

This clone was counted a single time. The chain has TRBV7-9 and TRBJ2-7, with a tentative D call TRBD2 (7 bases). Germline values: CDR1 SEHNR, CDR2 FQNEAQ (reference sequence). V dropped 7 bases and J dropped 3 bases, with 25 bases sitting between them. The CDR3 has 17 residues. The CDR3 loop reads CASTLRGDKEEGYEQYF. DNA for the CDR3: TGTGCCAGCACCCTACGGGGGGACAAGGAGGAAGGCTACGAGCAGTACTTC.

In its sample, this clone was seen once. The rearrangement uses TRBV30 and TRBJ2-4; 11 bases match TRBD2. Germline-derived CDR1 and CDR2 are GTSNPN and SVGIG (reference sequence). The CDR3 runs 19 residues. After removal of 0 bases from V and 0 bases from J, the junction contained 10 bases not matched to a gene. The CDR3 nucleotides read TGTGCCTGGAGTGTACGTCGGACTAGCGGGCCACTAGCCAAAAACATTCAGTACTTC. Its translation: CAWSVRRTSGPLAKNIQYF.

The V gene is TRBV7-2, the J gene TRBJ2-5; 8 nucleotides align to TRBD2. V shed 4 bases and J 5 bases; nucleotides not matched to a gene: 6. CDR3 length: 14 amino acids. From germline, CDR1 is SGHTA and CDR2 FQGNSA. The CDR3 DNA follows: TGTGCCAGCAGCTCCCGGGAGGGGAGGGAGACCCAGTACTTC. Protein: CASSSREGRETQYF.

This rearrangement joins TRBV7-2 to TRBJ1-4; TRBD1 matches 8 bases. The junction had 6 bases not matched to a gene; V was cut back by 4 bases and J by 5 bases. Germline V gives CDR1 SGHTA, CDR2 FQGNSA. The CDR3 has 15 amino acids. The chain's CDR3 is CASSWTGTLNEKLFF. The CDR3 region has the DNA TGTGCCAGCAGCTGGACAGGGACCCTGAATGAAAAACTGTTTTTT.

This clone was counted between two and nine times. The chain carries TRBV4-1 and TRBJ2-4, with 10 bases aligning to TRBD1. The V and J ends lost 2 bases and 8 bases, in that order; junction bases with no gene match: 6. CDR1 and CDR2 (germline): MGHRA, YSYEKL. The CDR3 consists of 15 residues. CDR3 bases: TGCGCCAGCAGCCAACAGACAGGGGGCGTAGACATTCAGTACTTC. Translating it yields CASSQQTGGVDIQYF.

This clone was observed once. The rearrangement joins TRBV29-1 to TRBJ1-5; 7 bases are a match to TRBD1. There are 13 residues in the CDR3. CDR1 and CDR2 from the germline V gene are SQVTM and ANQGSEA. Germline trimming cut 8 bases from V and 0 bases from J; bases unmatched to any gene: 4. The CDR3 loop is CSIRTGSNQPQHF. DNA for the CDR3: TGCAGCATCCGGACAGGTAGCAATCAGCCCCAGCATTTT.

V usage is TRBV2 and J usage is TRBJ2-7; TRBD1 matches at 10 bases. V was clipped by 8 bases and J by 5 bases; unmatched bases: 6. Germline V gene sequence: CDR1 SNHLY, CDR2 FYNNEI. The CDR3 is 13 residues long. The CDR3 region has the DNA TGTGCCAGCGGGGGACAGGGGCTCGACGAGCAGTACTTC. This sequence encodes CASGGQGLDEQYF.

The gene calls are TRBV2 and TRBJ2-5; the D gene is possibly TRBD1 (5 bases). V gave up 7 bases and J gave up 6 bases, with 18 bases separating them. From germline, CDR1 is SNHLY and CDR2 FYNNEI. This CDR3 contains 14 residues. The CDR3 nucleotides read TGTGCCAGCAAGGGGTGGAAGGTTTTGAAGACCCAGTACTTC. It translates to CASKGWKVLKTQYF.

J is TRBJ2-3 and V is TRBV5-1; 9 bases match TRBD2. The J segment lost 2 bases and the V segment lost 2 bases, leaving 6 bases of the junction unmatched. This CDR3 is built from 16 residues. The V gene's germline CDR1 is SGHRS and CDR2 YFSETQ. This CDR3 is CASSLMASGDTDTQYF. CDR3 DNA: TGCGCCAGCAGCTTAATGGCTAGCGGGGACACAGATACGCAGTATTTT.

The genes are TRBV28 and TRBJ2-3; 8 nucleotides align to TRBD1. Germline CDR1 is MDHEN and CDR2 is SYDVKM. This CDR3 region has 15 residues. Trimming took 3 bases from V and 6 from J; bases not matched to a gene: 8. The CDR3 DNA reads TGTGCCAGCAGTTTGGGTGGGCAGGGGGCCGATACGCAGTATTTT. Translating it yields CASSLGGQGADTQYF. The full variable domain, completed using reference TRBV28 and TRBJ2-3, is DVKVTQSSRYLVKRTGEKVFLECVQDMDHENMFWYRQDPGLGLRLIYFSYDVKMKEKGDIPEGYSVSREKKERFSLILESASTNQTSMYLCASSLGGQGADTQYFGPGTRLTVL.

Concerning this clone: The same CDR3 arises from other DNA sequences in this sample as well. The genes are TRBV5-1 and TRBJ2-7; D is ambiguous. Trimming stripped 0 bases from V and 5 bases from J, with 6 bases between. Germline-derived CDR1 and CDR2 are SGHRS and YFSETQ. The CDR3 totals 12 residues. CDR3 nucleotides: TGCGCCAGCAGCTTGGATAGGGACGAGCAGTACTTC. The encoded protein is CASSLDRDEQYF.

The chain recombines TRBV7-9 with TRBJ1-5, with D unclear. Trimming took off 1 base at V and 4 bases at J, with 14 bases between the two ends. CDR1 is SEHNR, CDR2 FQNEAQ, per germline (reference sequence). There are 16 residues in the CDR3. CDR3 amino acids: CASSLGAGEGNQPQHF. CDR3 coding DNA: TGTGCCAGCAGCTTAGGAGCTGGCGAAGGGAATCAGCCCCAGCATTTT.

The sample holds one count of this clone. The chain recombines TRBV28 with TRBJ1-2; D is possibly TRBD1 (5 bases). The CDR3 runs 15 residues. Trimming pared 4 bases from V and 3 bases from J, leaving 15 bases between. Germline loops: CDR1 MDHEN, CDR2 SYDVKM. The CDR3 is CASSSPGDSDYGYTF. CDR3 nucleotide sequence: TGTGCCAGCAGTTCTCCCGGAGACAGCGACTATGGCTACACCTTC.

The gene calls are TRBV29-1 and TRBJ1-3; D perhaps matches TRBD1 (6 bases). The CDR3 has 12 amino acids. The germline CDR1 and CDR2 sequences are SQVTM and ANQGSEA. V lost 5 bases and J lost 10, with 15 bases in between. The DNA for the CDR3 is TGCAGCGTTTTACAGGGAGCAGGAACCATATATTTT. Its translation: CSVLQGAGTIYF.

The chain carries TRBV5-1 and TRBJ2-3; TRBD2 matches at 8 bases. CDR1 is SGHRS, CDR2 YFSETQ, per germline. This CDR3 has 17 residues. The V segment lost 0 bases and the J segment 3 bases; nucleotides outside the gene matches: 9. CDR3 nucleotide sequence: TGCGCCAGCAGCTTGGGGAATAGCGGGGTCAGGACAGATACGCAGTATTTT. Translated, it gives CASSLGNSGVRTDTQYF.

The count of this clone is one. V usage is TRBV10-3 and J usage is TRBJ1-1, with TRBD1 matching 8 bases. V shed 5 bases and J 0 bases; nucleotides not matched to a gene: 5. The CDR3 contains 15 residues. CDR1 and CDR2 (germline): ENHRY, SYGVKD. The CDR3 DNA follows: TGTGCCATCAGTAATAAGGGACAGGTGAACACTGAAGCTTTCTTT. Protein: CAISNKGQVNTEAFF.

The rearrangement uses TRBV29-1 and TRBJ1-3, with a tentative D call TRBD1 (6 bases). Germline CDR1 reads SQVTM; CDR2 reads ANQGSEA. The CDR3 has 13 residues. Trimming shortened V by 6 bases and J by 0 bases, and 9 bases separated the two germline ends. CDR3 amino acids: CSVVGGSGNTIYF. CDR3 DNA: TGCAGCGTAGTAGGGGGCTCTGGAAACACCATATATTTT.

The rearrangement joins TRBV25-1 to TRBJ2-5; 8 nucleotides line up with TRBD1. Germline CDR1 reads MGHDK; CDR2 reads SYGVNS. CDR3 length equals 14 residues. The V segment lost 3 bases and the J segment 4 bases; nucleotides outside the gene matches: 4. CDR3 in amino acids: CASSDPGGVETQYF. The CDR3 DNA sequence: TGTGCCAGCAGTGACCCAGGGGGCGTAGAGACCCAGTACTTC.

The chain is built from TRBV30 and TRBJ2-5; TRBD2 matches 10 bases. The ends lost 1 base at V and 2 bases at J; junction bases unmatched: 4. The germline CDR1 and CDR2 sequences are GTSNPN and SVGIG (reference sequence). This CDR3 comprises 15 residues. CDR3 DNA sequence: TGTGCCTGGAGTGACGGACTAGCGGCTCAAGAGACCCAGTACTTC. It encodes CAWSDGLAAQETQYF.

V is TRBV7-2 and J is TRBJ1-2, with D uncertain. The CDR3 consists of 14 residues. V lost 0 bases and J 7 bases, leaving 12 bases between the germline ends. Germline CDR1 SGHTA, CDR2 FQGNSA. CDR3 coding DNA: TGTGCCAGCAGCTTAGCCGGGTCGGAACGTGGCTACACCTTC. Protein product: CASSLAGSERGYTF.

V and J are TRBV7-6 and TRBJ2-1; 11 nucleotides line up with TRBD1. Germline lookup yields CDR1 SGHVS and CDR2 FNYEAQ. V trimming: 2 bases; J trimming: 7 bases; junction bases outside the gene matches: 10. The CDR3 spans 17 residues. CDR3 in amino acids: CASSLPGQGGSLNEQFF. For the CDR3, the DNA is TGTGCCAGCAGCTTACCGGGACAGGGGGGTTCTTTGAATGAGCAGTTCTTC.

The V call is TRBV2, the J call TRBJ2-5; unclear D gene. Germline CDR1 is SNHLY and CDR2 is FYNNEI. V shed 7 bases and J shed 2 bases, with 5 bases lying between them. The CDR3 length is 11 residues. The CDR3 here is CASNVQETQYF. The DNA of the CDR3 is TGTGCCAGCAACGTTCAAGAGACCCAGTACTTC. Full variable domain (remainder filled in from reference TRBV2 and TRBJ2-5): EPEVTQTPSHQVTQMGQEVILRCVPISNHLYFYWYRQILGQKVEFLVSFYNNEISEKSEIFDDQFSVERPDGSNFTLKIRSTKLEDSAMYFCASNVQETQYFGPGTRLLVL.

This clone has just one count. V gene TRBV30 combines with J gene TRBJ2-2; no clear D gene. This CDR3 spans 12 amino acids. Trimming took off 2 bases at V and 6 bases at J, with 7 bases between the two ends. Germline-derived CDR1 and CDR2 are GTSNPN and SVGIG (reference sequence). CDR3 residues: CAWSLSPGELFF. Written as DNA, the CDR3 is TGTGCCTGGAGTCTCTCACCCGGGGAGCTGTTTTTT. Combining the CDR3 with reference TRBV30 and TRBJ2-2 gives the whole variable domain SQTIHQWPATLVQPVGSPLSLECTVEGTSNPNLYWYRQAAGRGLQLLFYSVGIGQISSEVPQNLSASRPQDRQFILSSKKLLLSDSGFYLCAWSLSPGELFFGEGSRLTVL.

V is TRBV6-5 and J is TRBJ1-2; D is perhaps TRBD1 (5 bases). The CDR3 totals 14 residues. V was pared by 0 bases and J by 3 bases, with 8 bases between. Germline V gives CDR1 MNHEY, CDR2 SVGAGI. The CDR3 sequence: CASSYSRGDYGYTF. The CDR3 coding sequence is TGTGCCAGCAGTTACTCGAGGGGAGACTATGGCTACACCTTC.